The 17 T cell receptor beta chains in this list originate from one sample, sequenced in a study of CD8 T cells in ankylosing spondylitis. TCRdb re-analysed the 5' RACE reads in MiXCR, keeping a single row per CDR3 protein. The repertoire has 750,000 to 850,000 distinct CDR3 sequences, 12% of them found once; the top ten carry about 0.49%. Their specific antigens are unknown. General study findings and limits: Characteristic, it appeared, of ankylosing spondylitis blood was a TCR beta motif of several highly homologous variants.

Sequencing input: blood, either unsorted or a sorted T cell fraction (not recorded which). The receptors were sampled from a male donor with ankylosing spondylitis.

This clonotype occurred a few times. V usage is TRBV20-1 and J usage is TRBJ2-1, with D perhaps matching TRBD2 (6 bases). Germline CDR1 DFQATT, CDR2 SNEGSKA (reference sequence). Trimming left V 5 bases short and J 2 bases short, with 7 bases between. The CDR3 extends over 12 amino acids. The CDR3 region has the DNA TGCAGTGCTCCGGGGGCCTACAATGAGCAGTTCTTC. Protein: CSAPGAYNEQFF.

This clonotype occurred a few times. The chain links TRBV24-1 to TRBJ1-6; tentative D call: TRBD1 (6 bases). Trimming pared 7 bases from V and 10 bases from J, leaving 16 bases between. The germline CDR1 and CDR2 sequences are KGHDR and SFDVKD. CDR3 size: 14 residues. The CDR3 coding sequence is TGTGCCACCAGCGAGACAGGTTCGAACTCACCCCTCCACTTT. This sequence encodes CATSETGSNSPLHF.

In this sample, this clonotype turned up many times. The V call is TRBV12-3 or TRBV12-4, the J call TRBJ1-1, with D possibly TRBD1 on 6 matching bases. Trimming left V 2 bases short and J 5 bases short, with 15 bases between. The CDR3 totals 15 residues. CDR3 amino acids: CASSLYRAPITEAFF. The CDR3 nucleotides read TGTGCCAGCAGTTTATACAGGGCCCCGATTACTGAAGCTTTCTTT.

This chain joins TRBV4-3 and TRBJ2-3; D is uncertain. Germline loops: CDR1 LGHNA, CDR2 YSLEER. The CDR3 loop spans 16 amino acids. Trimming pared 3 bases from V and 9 bases from J, leaving 22 bases between. As DNA, the CDR3 is TGCGCCAGCAGCCAGGAAACTCCTACCGGATGGACGACGCAGTATTTT. Translating gives CASSQETPTGWTTQYF.

This clonotype was found a few times. V usage is TRBV11-2 and J usage is TRBJ2-1; 7 bases map to TRBD2. Germline V gene sequence: CDR1 SGHAT, CDR2 FQNNGV. The CDR3 has 18 residues. V shed 5 bases and J 5 bases; nucleotides not matched to a gene: 18. CDR3 sequence (DNA): TGTGCCAGCAGCCCGGCCCGACACCACAGCCGGGGGGACAATGAGCAGTTCTTC. It is translated as CASSPARHHSRGDNEQFF.

The genes are TRBV15 and TRBJ2-5; the match to TRBD2 covers 8 bases. CDR1 is LNHNV and CDR2 is YYDKDF in the germline V gene (reference sequence). The CDR3 consists of 17 residues. The J segment lost 5 bases and the V segment lost 2 bases, leaving 13 bases of the junction unmatched. CDR3 DNA sequence: TGTGCCACCAGCAGACCGTGGACCGGGACTAGGGGGGAGACCCAGTACTTC. It codes for CATSRPWTGTRGETQYF.

The chain has TRBV4-2 and TRBJ1-1; a possible D gene is TRBD1 (5 bases). Trimming stripped 1 base from V and 0 bases from J, with 12 bases between. The CDR3 length is 16 residues. Germline loops: CDR1 LGHNA, CDR2 YNFKEQ. This CDR3 reads CASSQVWGMLNTEAFF. CDR3 coding DNA: TGTGCCAGCAGCCAAGTTTGGGGGATGTTGAACACTGAAGCTTTCTTT.

This clonotype was counted a few times. The chain is built from TRBV5-1 and TRBJ1-1; D possibly corresponds to TRBD1 (5 bases). The CDR3 totals 15 residues. Germline assignment: CDR1 SGHRS and CDR2 YFSETQ. Trimming took off 6 bases at V and 0 bases at J, with 15 bases between the two ends. CDR3: CASTPGGTMNTEAFF. DNA of the CDR3: TGCGCCAGCACTCCGGGGGGGACCATGAACACTGAAGCTTTCTTT.

This clonotype has only a few counts. This chain connects TRBV6-1 to TRBJ2-7; maybe TRBD2 (5 bases). The CDR3 length is 14 residues. Germline V gene data show CDR1 as MNHNS and CDR2 as SASEGT. The V end was cut by 6 bases, the J end by 3 bases, with 15 bases between. The CDR3 spells CASSSGRTYYEQYF. The CDR3 bases are TGTGCCAGCAGCTCCGGACGGACTTACTACGAGCAGTACTTC.

This clonotype has more than one count but fewer than ten. The V gene is TRBV7-2, the J gene TRBJ2-2; D is undetermined. V lost 5 bases to trimming and J lost 3 bases, with 10 bases between them. This CDR3 comprises 14 residues. The germline gives CDR1 SGHTA, CDR2 FQGNSA. The CDR3 coding sequence is TGTGCCAGCAGCCCGAAGACGTACACCGGGGAGCTGTTTTTT. Amino acid sequence: CASSPKTYTGELFF.

This clonotype has at least ten counts. One junction end disagrees with the germline gene, perhaps due to a read error. The V and J genes are TRBV20-1 and TRBJ1-1, with D possibly matching TRBD1 (6 bases). CDR1 is DFQATT and CDR2 is SNEGSKA in the germline V gene (reference sequence). This CDR3 contains 15 residues. The CDR3 region has the DNA TGCAGTTCTAGAGGGGGGGAGGACATGAACACTGAAGCTTTCTTT. Protein sequence: CSSRGGEDMNTEAFF.

The table lists this clonotype with a few counts. The chain uses TRBV10-1 and TRBJ1-5; D ambiguous. V shed 2 bases and J shed 6 bases, with 5 bases lying between them. Germline V CDR1 and CDR2: WNHNN, SYGVQD (reference sequence). CDR3 length equals 12 residues. The CDR3 loop reads CASSEDAQPQHF. The CDR3 DNA reads as TGCGCCAGCAGTGAGGATGCTCAGCCCCAGCATTTT.

This clonotype has a handful of counts. The CDR3 DNA sequence: TGCGCCAGCAGCCTGTCGACCTTAGCGACCGTCACTGAAGCTTTCTTT. Residues: CASSLSTLATVTEAFF. The genes are TRBV5-1 and TRBJ1-1; D is unclear. CDR1 and CDR2 from the germline V gene are SGHRS and YFSETQ. The CDR3 sequence is 16 residues long. Deletions cut 4 bases from V and 4 bases from J, with 20 bases between. The full variable domain, rest sourced from reference TRBV5-1 and TRBJ1-1, is KAGVTQTPRYLIKTRGQQVTLSCSPISGHRSVSWYQQTPGQGLQFLFEYFSETQRNKGNFPGRFSGRQFSNSRSEMNVSTLELGDSALYLCASSLSTLATVTEAFFGQGTRLTVV.

This clonotype occurred many times. V is TRBV18 and J is TRBJ2-5, with D tentatively TRBD1 or TRBD2 (5 bases each). The CDR3 spans 13 residues. Trimming pared 2 bases from V and 5 bases from J, leaving 9 bases between. CDR1 is KGHSH, CDR2 LQKENI, per germline. CDR3 loop: CASSPSREETQYF. In nucleotides, the CDR3 is TGTGCCAGCTCACCATCCAGGGAGGAGACCCAGTACTTC.

This clonotype showed up just a few times. CDR3 in amino acids: CSASDQLNQPQHF. Here the CDR3 DNA reads TGCAGTGCTAGTGATCAGCTCAATCAGCCCCAGCATTTT. The chain combines TRBV20-1 with TRBJ1-5; D uncertain. This CDR3 is built from 13 residues. V shed 3 bases and J shed 3 bases, with 9 bases lying between them. Germline CDR1 and CDR2: DFQATT and SNEGSKA (reference sequence).

This chain uses TRBV7-2 with TRBJ1-2, with D perhaps matching TRBD1 (5 bases). V was pared by 2 bases and J by 2 bases, with 9 bases between. CDR3 size: 14 residues. The germline V gene has CDR1 SGHTA and CDR2 FQGNSA. Here the CDR3 reads CASSLRGPNYGYTF. DNA for the CDR3: TGTGCCAGCAGCTTAAGGGGTCCCAACTATGGCTACACCTTC.

In this sample, this clonotype turned up a few times. The rearrangement uses TRBV5-1 and TRBJ2-7; D possibly corresponds to TRBD2 (6 bases). V was shortened by 0 bases and J by 7 bases, with 20 bases between the two germline ends. The CDR3 sequence is 16 residues long. In germline, CDR1 is SGHRS, CDR2 YFSETQ. The CDR3 sequence is CASSLERVWLGTEQYF. In DNA, the CDR3 is TGCGCCAGCAGCTTGGAGCGGGTCTGGCTGGGAACGGAGCAGTACTTC.